This is a list of T cell receptor beta chains from one sample in a study of T cell repertoires in cytomegalovirus infection. TCRdb reanalysed the reads using MiXCR and keeps one entry per CDR3 protein. The sample gives 480,000 or so distinct CDR3 sequences, about 11% of which show up once; roughly 10% is in the top ten. Specimen: PBMCs. The receptors stem from a human donor in good health (CMV status not recorded). Some clones in this sample may be carry-over from other donors' samples. The conserved cysteine and the conserved F or W are not part of the CDR3 here. Fields, in order: CDR3 protein, V gene.

ASRGPMSDTQY | TRBV7-9
ASRRDSALTLEQY | TRBV12-3/TRBV12-4
ASSLGRDDGYT | TRBV7-9
ASSRFARQGLNTEAF | TRBV4-1
ASSPGGPGETQY | TRBV5-1
ASSPMSSGNTGELF | TRBV7-2
ASSEALQGYEQY | TRBV2
ASSLAGNNEKLF | TRBV7-8
SGTPGGGEQF | TRBV29-1
ASSPLDVRGLNTIY | TRBV18